Each of the 10 T cell receptor beta chains below was sequenced from the same sample in a study of control samples from healthy donors and cancer patients. Repertoires were generated with immunoSEQ multiplex PCR, while TCRdb's copy carries only in-frame clones and drops some. The sample shows under 150,000 clones, 80% to 90% of them seen only once. The sequencing sample was made of PBMCs. The receptors derive from a woman aged 45 to 65 with colorectal cancer.

DNA for the CDR3: TGTGCCAGTACGCGGACAGGGAGAAGAAACACCATATATTTT. Protein product: CASTRTGRRNTIYF. The chain employs TRBV19 and TRBJ1-3, with 8 bases matching TRBD1. CDR1 is LNHDA, CDR2 SQIVND, per germline (reference sequence). The J segment lost 5 bases and the V segment lost 7 bases, leaving 7 bases of the junction unmatched. The CDR3 runs to 14 residues.

Turning to this clone: Other DNA sequences in the same sample also yield this CDR3. V is TRBV6-2 or TRBV6-3 and J is TRBJ2-1; 10 positions agree with TRBD2. Per germline, CDR1 MNHEY and CDR2 SVGEGT. This CDR3 region has 13 residues. The V gene end was trimmed by 6 bases and the J gene end by 8 bases; junction bases not matched to a gene: 4. The CDR3 DNA reads as TGTGCCAGCAGCCCCGGGACTAGCGATGAGCAGTTCTTC. Translation: CASSPGTSDEQFF.

The chain links TRBV6-1 to TRBJ2-5; maybe TRBD1 (6 bases). CDR1 MNHNS and CDR2 SASEGT come from the germline V gene. V was pared by 1 base and J by 4 bases, with 16 bases between. This CDR3 contains 16 residues. The CDR3 protein is CASSEVTGQGGETQYF. The CDR3 DNA is TGTGCCAGCAGTGAAGTCACAGGGCAAGGGGGAGAGACCCAGTACTTC.

The gene calls are TRBV5-1 and TRBJ2-7, with TRBD1 matching over 11 bases. Germline V gene data show CDR1 as SGHRS and CDR2 as YFSETQ. This CDR3 spans 17 amino acids. With 0 bases clipped from V and 5 bases from J, the junction kept 10 bases outside the gene matches. In nucleotides, the CDR3 is TGCGCCAGCAGCTTGGGGACAGGGGGCTCGATCTGGGACGAGCAGTACTTC. Residues: CASSLGTGGSIWDEQYF.

The chain couples TRBV27 to TRBJ1-6; no definite D call. Germline lookup yields CDR1 MNHEY and CDR2 SMNVEV (reference sequence). V was trimmed by 2 bases and J by 7 bases, leaving 9 bases between them. The CDR3 covers 14 residues. The CDR3 reads CASSLRGLNSPLHF. In nucleotides, the CDR3 is TGTGCCAGCAGTTTACGAGGGTTGAATTCACCCCTCCACTTT.

V and J are TRBV19 and TRBJ2-1, with D perhaps assigned TRBD1 or TRBD2 (5 bases each). This CDR3 is 15 amino acids long. The germline V and J ends were trimmed by 3 bases and 4 bases, with 13 bases remaining between them. Germline V gene data show CDR1 as LNHDA and CDR2 as SQIVND (reference sequence). CDR3 in DNA: TGTGCCAGTAGTATTATATCGGGGCTTTACAATGAGCAGTTCTTC. Its protein product is CASSIISGLYNEQFF.

The chain employs TRBV5-6 and TRBJ2-1; D remains ambiguous. CDR1 is SGHDT and CDR2 is YYEEEE in the germline V gene. The CDR3 is 12 amino acids. V shed 4 bases and J shed 5 bases, with 7 bases lying between them. CDR3 amino acids: CASSHTDNEQFF. CDR3 bases: TGTGCCAGCAGCCACACCGACAATGAGCAGTTCTTC.

For this clone: The junction shows a germline mismatch at one end, possibly a read error. This sequence joins TRBV25-1 and TRBJ1-1; D remains ambiguous. Germline V CDR1 and CDR2: MGHDK, SYGVNS. This CDR3 has 11 residues. CDR3 nucleotide sequence: TGTGCCAGCAGTCTCAACAATGAAGCTTTCTTT. It translates to CASSLNNEAFF. Combining the CDR3 with reference TRBV25-1 and TRBJ1-1 gives the whole variable domain EADIYQTPRYLVIGTGKKITLECSQTMGHDKMYWYQQDPGMELHLIHYSYGVNSTEKGDLSSESTVSRIRTEHFPLTLESARPSHTSQYLCASSLNNEAFFGQGTRLTVV.

This chain links TRBV5-5 with TRBJ1-1; no reliable D call. Between the trimmed V and J ends, which lost 4 bases and 1 base, there was a span of 11 bases. Germline V gene sequence: CDR1 SGHKS, CDR2 YYEKEE (reference sequence). The CDR3 runs 14 residues. In DNA form, the CDR3 reads TGTGCCAGCAGCCGCCAGTTACGGAACACTGAAGCTTTCTTT. Protein: CASSRQLRNTEAFF.

A single count supports this clone. The chain couples TRBV27 to TRBJ2-7; 7 bases fit TRBD1. Germline trimming cut 0 bases from V and 3 bases from J; bases unmatched to any gene: 2. Germline CDR1 reads MNHEY; CDR2 reads SMNVEV (reference sequence). The CDR3 covers 14 residues. The CDR3 spells CASSLSGTVYEQYF. CDR3 nucleotides: TGTGCCAGCAGTTTATCCGGGACAGTCTACGAGCAGTACTTC.